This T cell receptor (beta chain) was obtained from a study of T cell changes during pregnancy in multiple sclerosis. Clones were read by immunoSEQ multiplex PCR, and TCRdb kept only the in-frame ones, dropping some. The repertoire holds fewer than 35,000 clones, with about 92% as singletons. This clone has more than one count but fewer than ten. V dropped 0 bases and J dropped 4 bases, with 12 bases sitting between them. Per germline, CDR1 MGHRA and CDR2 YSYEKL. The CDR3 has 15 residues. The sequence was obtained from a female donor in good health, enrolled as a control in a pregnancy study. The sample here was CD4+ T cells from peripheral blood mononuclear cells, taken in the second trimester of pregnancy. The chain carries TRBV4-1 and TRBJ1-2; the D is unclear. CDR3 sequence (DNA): TGCGCCAGCAGCCAAGATTCGAACAACCCCTATGGCTACACCTTC. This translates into CASSQDSNNPYGYTF.